A selection of T cell receptor beta chains follows, all from one sample in a study of shared clonotypes between healthy human individuals. Sequenced by immunoSEQ multiplex PCR; TCRdb stores in-frame clones only, minus some. The data contain 550,000 to 850,000 clones, 74% of them singletons. Sequenced: memory CD4+ T cells sorted from blood. The receptor set was obtained from a young woman in good health. CDR3s include the opening cysteine and the closing phenylalanine or tryptophan. The order of the fields is D gene, V gene, J gene, clone size, CDR3 DNA, CDR3 protein. The D gene is left open where the match is weak. The size field is filled for only some rows; it gives once, few, many or a size class.

>TRBD2|TRBV6-1|TRBJ2-3|once
TGTGCCAGCAGTGCACTAGCGGCAGACACAGATACGCAGTATTTT
CASSALAADTDTQYF
>.|TRBV11-2|TRBJ2-1|.
TGTGCCAGCAGGTCTCTAACTAGCCCCTACAATGAGCAGTTCTTC
CASRSLTSPYNEQFF
>TRBD1|TRBV6-1|TRBJ1-1|.
TGTGCCAGCAGTGACAGGGGGGGTCGAACTGAAGCTTTCTTT
CASSDRGGRTEAFF
>.|TRBV19|TRBJ2-3|.
TGTGCCAGTAGTCCCCGGGGTCGACTAGTCACAGATACGCAGTATTTT
CASSPRGRLVTDTQYF
>.|TRBV5-3|TRBJ2-3|.
TGTGCCAGAAGCTTGGTCACTCCACTTTTGTCGCAGTATTTT
CARSLVTPLLSQYF
>.|TRBV7-9|TRBJ1-1|few
TGTGCCAGCAGCTTCGATGGGGCAGCGAACACTGAAGCTTTCTTT
CASSFDGAANTEAFF
>.|TRBV20-1|TRBJ2-7|.
TGCAGTGCTGGCCCCTTTGAGCAGTACTTC
CSAGPFEQYF
>.|TRBV27|TRBJ1-2|.
TGTGCCAGCAGTTCTCAGCCAGTTACCTATGGCTACACCTTC
CASSSQPVTYGYTF
>.|TRBV27|TRBJ1-1|.
TGTGCCAGCAGTTTAGCCCCAGGGTCGGGGGACTGGAAAGCTTTCTTT
CASSLAPGSGDWKAFF
>.|TRBV30|TRBJ2-2|.
TGTGCCTGGAGTGTAGACGGGTCCGGGGAGCTGTTTTTT
CAWSVDGSGELFF
>.|TRBV11-2|TRBJ2-1|once
TGTGCCAGCAGCCCCAGGGGAAAGGGGAAATTAAGCTCCTACAATGAGCAGTTCTTC
CASSPRGKGKLSSYNEQFF
>TRBD2|TRBV19|TRBJ2-7|.
TGTGCCAGTGGACTAGCGGGAGTTTCCGAGCAGTACTTC
CASGLAGVSEQYF
>.|TRBV27|TRBJ2-7|.
TGTGCCACCCACGGAGGTTTGTTCTCCGAGCAGTACTTC
CATHGGLFSEQYF
>TRBD2|TRBV15|TRBJ2-7|once
TGTGCCACCAGCAGAACCCGGACTAGCGGGATCTACGAGCAGTACTTC
CATSRTRTSGIYEQYF
>TRBD2|TRBV7-9|TRBJ2-1|.
TGTGCCAGCAGCTTAAAGTCCGGGACTACCCTCAATGAGCAGTTCTTC
CASSLKSGTTLNEQFF
>.|TRBV11-2|TRBJ2-2|once
TGTGCCAGCAGCTTAGGGGAGAACGGGGAGCTGTTTTTT
CASSLGENGELFF
>.|TRBV14|TRBJ1-2|.
TGTGCCAGCAGCCGTGACCCAAACTATGGCTACACCTTC
CASSRDPNYGYTF
>.|TRBV2|TRBJ1-2|.
TGTGCCAGCAGTCGCCCATTGGACCATAACTATGGCTACACCTTC
CASSRPLDHNYGYTF
>TRBD1|TRBV19|TRBJ2-7|.
TGTGCCAGTAGTCGGGACAGGGGGTTCTACGAGCAGTACTTC
CASSRDRGFYEQYF
>.|TRBV9|TRBJ2-3|.
TGTGCCAGCAGCGTAGGGGTGTTAGCCACAGATACGCAGTATTTT
CASSVGVLATDTQYF
>TRBD1|TRBV5-1|TRBJ2-7|.
TGCGCCAGCAGCGTCGGGACAGCCGTTTTGGAGCAGTACTTC
CASSVGTAVLEQYF
>.|TRBV20-1|TRBJ2-3|.
TGCAGTGTGGCGGGAACAGATACGCAGTATTTT
CSVAGTDTQYF
>TRBD2|TRBV7-9|TRBJ2-1|.
TGTGCCAGCAGCCTAGAGGTTAGCGGGAGTAATGAGCAGTTCTTC
CASSLEVSGSNEQFF
>.|TRBV6-6|TRBJ2-6|.
TGTGCCAGCAGTTACTCGAAGGAATCCCGGACGACTTTC
CASSYSKESRTTF
>.|TRBV7-9|TRBJ1-4|.
TGTGCCAGCAGCTTAGCGGGGTTTAAGCCAACTAATGAAAAACTGTTTTTT
CASSLAGFKPTNEKLFF
>.|TRBV18|TRBJ1-5|.
TGTGCCAGCTCGGCTGGACAACTCGATCAGCCCCAGCATTTT
CASSAGQLDQPQHF
>TRBD1|TRBV5-1|TRBJ2-4|.
TGCGCCAGCAGCTTGGGCCTCCGGGACAGTCAAAACATTCAGTACTTC
CASSLGLRDSQNIQYF
>.|TRBV4-1|TRBJ2-2|.
TGCGCCAGCAGCCAAGATGGGAGTGCAGGGAGCGGCGGGGAGCTGTTTTTT
CASSQDGSAGSGGELFF
>.|TRBV5-6|TRBJ2-2|many
TGTGCCAGCAGCTTGGGTCACACGGCGAACACCGGGGAGCTGTTTTTT
CASSLGHTANTGELFF
>TRBD2|TRBV9|TRBJ2-3|.
TGTGCCAGCAGCGCCAGATTTGGGACTAGCGGGAAAGATACGCAGTATTTT
CASSARFGTSGKDTQYF
>.|TRBV2|TRBJ2-5|.
TGTGCCAGCAGTGAAGAAGTGGGGAAAGAGACCCAGTACTTC
CASSEEVGKETQYF
>.|TRBV7-3|TRBJ1-1|.
TGTGCCAGCAGCATCTTCGACAGACTGAACACTGAAGCTTTCTTT
CASSIFDRLNTEAFF
>.|TRBV10-1|TRBJ1-5|.
TGCGCCAGCAGTGAGACCGGGTCCGATCAGCCCCAGCATTTT
CASSETGSDQPQHF
>.|TRBV7-2|TRBJ1-2|.
TGTGCCAGCAGCCCTACAGCTCTCGTCGTTAACTATGGCTACACCTTC
CASSPTALVVNYGYTF
>.|TRBV6-5|TRBJ2-7|.
TGTGCCAGCAGTCAAGGGACAGAGCAGTACTTC
CASSQGTEQYF
>TRBD1|TRBV5-8|TRBJ1-5|few
TGTGCCAGCAGCTTGGCAGGGGGCGGTGGAAGACAGCCCCAGCATTTT
CASSLAGGGGRQPQHF
>.|TRBV5-1|TRBJ2-5|.
TGCGCCAGCAGCTTGGAGGGGACCGCGTACTTC
CASSLEGTAYF
>.|TRBV5-6|TRBJ2-1|.
TGTGCCAGCATGGGAAGTACACTTGGTGAGCAGTTCTTC
CASMGSTLGEQFF
>.|TRBV7-8|TRBJ2-2|.
TGTGCCAGCAGCTTATCTCGGGACAGGGAGCTGTTTTTT
CASSLSRDRELFF
>TRBD1|TRBV28|TRBJ1-2|.
TGTGCCAGCAGTTTACCCCAACTCCTGACAGGGCCGGGCGATGGCTACACCTTC
CASSLPQLLTGPGDGYTF
>TRBD2|TRBV2|TRBJ2-3|.
TGTGCCACCGCTACAGCGGGGTGGGCAGATACGCAGTATTTT
CATATAGWADTQYF
>.|TRBV29-1|TRBJ2-7|.
TGCAGCGTAACAAGGAGGCACAACGAGCAGTACTTC
CSVTRRHNEQYF
>TRBD1|TRBV2|TRBJ1-5|few
TGTGCCAGCAGTCGACAGGGACTTGGACAGTTCAATCAGCCCCAGCATTTT
CASSRQGLGQFNQPQHF
>.|TRBV5-1|TRBJ1-5|.
TGCGCCAGCAGCTTGGATGGAGGGAGCAATCAGCCCCAGCATTTT
CASSLDGGSNQPQHF
>.|TRBV5-8|TRBJ2-3|.
TGTGCCAGCAGCTTGGTCTTAGGGGTCACAGATACGCAGTATTTT
CASSLVLGVTDTQYF
>.|TRBV5-1|TRBJ2-3|.
TGCGCCAGCAGCTCGTCGGTATTCACAGATACGCAGTATTTT
CASSSSVFTDTQYF
>.|TRBV15|TRBJ1-5|.
TGTGCCACCAGCTTGACATACCTAAATCAGCCCCAGCATTTT
CATSLTYLNQPQHF
>.|TRBV6-6|TRBJ2-7|few
TGTGCCAGCAGTTGGGAGGCCTACGAGCAGTACTTC
CASSWEAYEQYF
>.|TRBV27|TRBJ2-1|.
TGTGCCAGCAGTTTATGGGGGAGCTCCTACAATGAGCAGTTCTTC
CASSLWGSSYNEQFF
>.|TRBV29-1|TRBJ2-3|.
TGCAGCGTTGAAGACGGAGCCCCTGGAGAGGCAGATACGCAGTATTTT
CSVEDGAPGEADTQYF
>.|TRBV11-3|TRBJ2-5|few
TGTGCCAGCAGCTTGGGGGACGGCCATACGGAGACCCAGTACTTC
CASSLGDGHTETQYF
>.|TRBV15|TRBJ2-7|.
TGTGCCACCAGCGTTGGGAGAGGATCTGGAGAGCAGTACTTC
CATSVGRGSGEQYF
>TRBD1|TRBV7-6|TRBJ2-2|few
TGTGCCAGCAGCCCCTTGACCGGGACAGGGTACGCCGGGGAGCTGTTTTTT
CASSPLTGTGYAGELFF
>.|TRBV6-5|TRBJ1-1|few
TGTGCCAGCACTAATTACAAGAACACTGAAGCTTTCTTT
CASTNYKNTEAFF